The 18 T cell receptor beta chains in this list originate from one sample, sequenced in a study of blood T cell repertoires in COVID-19 (dated by TCRdb to the early 2020s). Library construction relied on the immunoSEQ multiplex PCR assay. The immuneACCESS repertoire file appears here via TCRdb, limited to in-frame rearrangements. These files lack a portion of the clones; in checked studies, under half of the deficit traces to unresolved V genes, and the cause of the others is not known. Across this sample there are 250,000 to 350,000 clones, with approximately 89% seen only once. Over 4% of the sample is taken by the ten largest. Material: PBMCs or T cells enriched from blood (not recorded which). These receptors were taken from a woman aged 25 to 39 who had recovered from COVID-19.

This clone was observed a single time. J is TRBJ1-2 and V is TRBV5-4; D is uncertain. The length of the CDR3 is 13 residues. Trimming left V 2 bases short and J 0 bases short, with 5 bases between. CDR1 and CDR2 (germline): SGHNT, YYREEE (reference sequence). CDR3 amino acids: CASSLRANYGYTF. The CDR3 DNA reads TGTGCCAGCAGCTTACGGGCTAACTATGGCTACACCTTC.

The rearrangement links TRBV28 to TRBJ1-6; 9 bases are a match to TRBD1. CDR1 is MDHEN, CDR2 SYDVKM, per germline. The CDR3 sequence is 18 residues long. With V trimmed by 5 bases and J by 8 bases, 16 bases remained unmatched. CDR3 loop: CASSPGTGWSQYYSPLHF. Written as DNA, the CDR3 is TGTGCCAGCAGTCCCGGGACAGGGTGGTCCCAATACTATTCACCCCTCCACTTT. Full variable domain (outside the CDR3, taken from reference TRBV28 and TRBJ1-6): DVKVTQSSRYLVKRTGEKVFLECVQDMDHENMFWYRQDPGLGLRLIYFSYDVKMKEKGDIPEGYSVSREKKERFSLILESASTNQTSMYLCASSPGTGWSQYYSPLHFGNGTRLTVT.

The CDR3 DNA is TGTGCCAGCAGCCCAGGACTAGCGGGACATGGTCAGTTCTTC. Protein sequence: CASSPGLAGHGQFF. This rearrangement joins TRBV11-2 to TRBJ2-1; 12 bases align to TRBD2. The CDR3 runs to 14 residues. Germline-derived CDR1 and CDR2 are SGHAT and FQNNGV. V shed 5 bases, J shed 13 bases, and the junction held 9 bases outside the gene matches.

The V call is TRBV28, the J call TRBJ2-5; tentative D call: TRBD2 (7 bases). Germline CDR1 reads MDHEN; CDR2 reads SYDVKM. This CDR3 has 15 residues. Trimming stripped 4 bases from V and 1 base from J, with 13 bases between. The CDR3 DNA sequence: TGTGCCAGCAGTTCCACCGGGGGGCCCCAAGAGACCCAGTACTTC. Amino acid sequence: CASSSTGGPQETQYF. Full variable domain (missing parts from reference TRBV28 and TRBJ2-5): DVKVTQSSRYLVKRTGEKVFLECVQDMDHENMFWYRQDPGLGLRLIYFSYDVKMKEKGDIPEGYSVSREKKERFSLILESASTNQTSMYLCASSSTGGPQETQYFGPGTRLLVL.

The V call is TRBV6-5, the J call TRBJ1-5; 7 positions agree with TRBD1. V lost 6 bases and J lost 7; bases outside the gene matches: 9. Germline values: CDR1 MNHEY, CDR2 SVGAGI. This CDR3 comprises 14 residues. Here the CDR3 reads CASSLQGDGQPQHF. The DNA for the CDR3 is TGTGCCAGCAGCCTGCAGGGGGATGGGCAGCCCCAGCATTTT.

This clone was recorded at least ten times. The V call is TRBV6-1, the J call TRBJ1-1; no clear D. V dropped 3 bases and J dropped 3 bases, with 14 bases sitting between them. This CDR3 region has 15 residues. Germline CDR1 reads MNHNS; CDR2 reads SASEGT. CDR3 sequence reads: CASSDRGVADTEAFF. The CDR3 DNA reads as TGTGCCAGCAGTGACCGGGGAGTCGCGGACACTGAAGCTTTCTTT.

This clone appeared a few times. V gene TRBV24-1 combines with J gene TRBJ1-5; D ambiguous. CDR1 and CDR2 (germline): KGHDR, SFDVKD. V was trimmed by 1 base and J by 4 bases, leaving 7 bases between them. The CDR3 is 14 amino acids. The CDR3 loop reads CATSDFGSNQPQHF. The CDR3 DNA follows: TGTGCCACCAGTGATTTTGGCAGTAATCAGCCCCAGCATTTT.

This chain links TRBV10-3 with TRBJ2-3, with D possibly matching TRBD2 (5 bases). The germline V gene encodes CDR1 ENHRY and CDR2 SYGVKD. The CDR3 is made up of 16 amino acids. V lost 3 bases and J 0 bases, leaving 13 bases between the germline ends. CDR3 DNA: TGTGCCATCAGTGAAAATTGGGCGGGTAGCACAGATACGCAGTATTTT. Translated: CAISENWAGSTDTQYF.

The chain has TRBV6-2 or TRBV6-3 and TRBJ2-7, with D perhaps matching TRBD2 (6 bases). CDR1 and CDR2 from the germline V gene are MNHEY and SVGEGT. CDR3 length equals 16 residues. The V and J ends lost 0 bases and 1 base respectively, with 13 bases between them. CDR3 DNA sequence: TGTGCCAGCAGTTACTCTAGTGAGACTAGGTCCTACGAGCAGTACTTC. Translation: CASSYSSETRSYEQYF.

This chain joins TRBV18 and TRBJ1-2; 8 bases line up with TRBD1. The V gene end was trimmed by 3 bases and the J gene end by 4 bases; junction bases not matched to a gene: 10. This CDR3 is built from 16 residues. Per germline, CDR1 KGHSH and CDR2 LQKENI. This chain's CDR3 is CASSPQWDRSSYGYTF. CDR3 nucleotide sequence: TGTGCCAGCTCACCTCAATGGGACAGGTCTAGCTATGGCTACACCTTC.

The chain couples TRBV5-8 to TRBJ2-7; 8 positions match TRBD1. Trimming at V came to 5 bases and at J to 1 base, leaving 5 bases not matched to a gene. There are 14 residues in the CDR3. Germline CDR1 reads SGHTS; CDR2 reads YDEGEE. The CDR3 region is CASSLWTGSYEQYF. CDR3 DNA: TGTGCCAGCAGTTTGTGGACAGGGTCCTACGAGCAGTACTTC.

This clone has only a few counts. V and J are TRBV6-1 and TRBJ1-6, with a weak D call TRBD1 (5 bases). Germline V gene lookup returns CDR1 MNHNS and CDR2 SASEGT. The CDR3 length is 15 residues. V dropped 3 bases and J dropped 2 bases, with 8 bases sitting between them. As DNA, the CDR3 is TGTGCCAGCAGTGACCGGGGGGCCTATAATTCACCCCTCCACTTT. Residues: CASSDRGAYNSPLHF.

The rearrangement joins TRBV6-5 to TRBJ2-1, with 9 bases aligning to TRBD1. The CDR3 totals 15 residues. Germline V gives CDR1 MNHEY, CDR2 SVGAGI. V dropped 6 bases and J dropped 7; count of bases not matched to a gene: 10. The CDR3 DNA is TGTGCCAGCAGAGTGGGGACAGGGCGACAGAATGAGCAGTTCTTC. Translating it yields CASRVGTGRQNEQFF.

The rearrangement joins TRBV4-3 to TRBJ2-1; 11 bases align to TRBD2. J lost 8 bases, V lost 3 bases, and 9 bases had no gene match. Per the germline V gene, CDR1 is LGHNA and CDR2 is YSLEER. The CDR3 has 16 amino acids. The CDR3 coding sequence is TGCGCCAGCAGCCAGTATAGCGGGGGGGCGGTCTATGAGCAGTTCTTC. Residues: CASSQYSGGAVYEQFF.

The chain couples TRBV5-8 to TRBJ2-3, with 10 nucleotides matching TRBD1. V gave up 4 bases and J gave up 0 bases; unmatched junction bases: 8. Germline V lookup: CDR1 SGHTS, CDR2 YDEGEE. The CDR3 length is 17 residues. This CDR3 reads CASSTMDRGVSTDTQYF. DNA for the CDR3: TGTGCCAGCAGCACTATGGACAGGGGGGTTAGCACAGATACGCAGTATTTT. Complete variable domain (other parts from reference TRBV5-8 and TRBJ2-3): EAGVTQSPTHLIKTRGQQATLRCSPISGHTSVYWYQQALGLGLQFLLWYDEGEERNRGNFPPRFSGRQFPNYSSELNVNALELEDSALYLCASSTMDRGVSTDTQYFGPGTRLTVL.

This rearrangement joins TRBV24-1 to TRBJ1-2; 10 bases are shared with TRBD1. Germline V gene data show CDR1 as KGHDR and CDR2 as SFDVKD. V shed 5 bases, J shed 6 bases, and the junction held 8 bases outside the gene matches. There are 15 residues in the CDR3. For the CDR3, the DNA is TGTGCCACCAGTGGGGTGGACAGGGGGGGAGATGGCTACACCTTC. This codes for CATSGVDRGGDGYTF.

The chain recombines TRBV5-1 with TRBJ1-1; D not certain. There are 15 residues in the CDR3. V dropped 0 bases and J dropped 1 base, with 10 bases sitting between them. Germline CDR1 reads SGHRS; CDR2 reads YFSETQ. CDR3 nucleotide sequence: TGCGCCAGCAGCTTGGCGGGCGGGGAGAACACTGAAGCTTTCTTT. This encodes CASSLAGGENTEAFF.

This chain connects TRBV7-9 to TRBJ2-5; the match to TRBD2 covers 8 bases. The CDR3 spans 13 residues. The trim removed 4 bases at V and 7 bases at J, leaving 5 bases unmatched. Germline V CDR1 and CDR2: SEHNR, FQNEAQ (reference sequence). Written as DNA, the CDR3 is TGTGCCAGCAGCTCAGGCAGCGGGGGGACCCAGTACTTC. Protein: CASSSGSGGTQYF.